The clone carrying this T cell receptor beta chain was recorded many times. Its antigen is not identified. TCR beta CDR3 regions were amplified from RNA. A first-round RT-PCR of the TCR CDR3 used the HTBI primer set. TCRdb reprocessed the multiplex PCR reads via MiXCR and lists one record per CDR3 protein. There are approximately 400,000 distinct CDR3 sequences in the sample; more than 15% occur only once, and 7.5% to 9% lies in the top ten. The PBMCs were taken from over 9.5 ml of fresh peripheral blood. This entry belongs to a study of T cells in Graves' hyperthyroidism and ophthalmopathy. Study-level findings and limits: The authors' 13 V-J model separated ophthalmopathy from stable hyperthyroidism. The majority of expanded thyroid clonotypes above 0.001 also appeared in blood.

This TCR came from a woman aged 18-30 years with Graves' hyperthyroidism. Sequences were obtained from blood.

The CDR3: CASSPTQAPQPQHF. CDR3 coding DNA: TGTGCCAGCAGCCCGACCCAGGCCCCTCAGCCCCAGCATTTT. The gene calls are TRBV2 and TRBJ1-5; no reliable D call. This CDR3 region has 14 residues. V was pared by 6 bases and J by 6 bases, with 15 bases between. In germline, CDR1 is SNHLY, CDR2 FYNNEI. Together with reference TRBV2 and TRBJ1-5, the CDR3 gives the full variable domain: EPEVTQTPSHQVTQMGQEVILRCVPISNHLYFYWYRQILGQKVEFLVSFYNNEISEKSEIFDDQFSVERPDGSNFTLKIRSTKLEDSAMYFCASSPTQAPQPQHFGDGTRLSIL.